This T cell receptor beta chain is drawn from a study of molecular identifiers for immune sequencing clone quantification. Study-wide results and caveats: Sizes of clones that are highly expanded could be underestimated (if identical TCR molecules share a barcode). Spike-in Jurkat TCR RNA from a single cell reportedly registered among one million naive cells.

This clonotype was counted many times. Its antigen is not identified. The V gene end was trimmed by 2 bases and the J gene end by 6 bases; junction bases not matched to a gene: 11. CDR3 length equals 16 residues. Per the germline V gene, CDR1 is DFQATT and CDR2 is SNEGSKA (reference sequence). Previously described methods and listed TCR primers produced bulk TCR libraries. TCRdb used MiXCR to reprocess the PCR reads, holding one entry per CDR3 protein. The repertoire consists of over 35,000 distinct CDR3 sequences, with more than 20% occurring once and the leading ten covering around 0.97%. Naive CD8 T cells were sorted as CD8+CD4-CCR7+CD45RA+.

This clonotype originated in a human donor in good health. Some libraries in this study had Jurkat cell RNA spiked in. Sequenced sample: naive CD8+ T cells from blood, with Jurkat cell RNA spiked in. As for subset: FACS-sorted CD8+CD4-CCR7+CD45RA+ naive T cells. The chain is built from TRBV20-1 and TRBJ2-7, with 12 bases that match TRBD2. The CDR3 sequence is CSARSLTSGSNREQYF. CDR3 DNA sequence: TGCAGTGCTAGAAGTCTGACTAGCGGGAGTAACCGCGAGCAGTACTTC.